Presented here are 2 T cell receptor beta chains from one specimen sequenced in a study of shared clonotypes between healthy human individuals. CD45RO negativity and positive selection for CCR7 defined naive CD8 cells, a population that excluded terminally differentiated effector memory CD45RA+ cells. The table came from immunoSEQ multiplex PCR; TCRdb's copy has only in-frame clones and leaves some out. Here the sample spans about 2,100,000 clones, about 92% being singletons. Source material: naive CD8+ T cells from PBMCs. The receptors stem from a young man in good health. Some clones in this sample may be carry-over from other donors' samples.

The rearrangement links TRBV7-8 to TRBJ2-3; weak D call: TRBD2 (5 bases). Trimming removed 3 bases from V and 6 bases from J, with 13 bases in between. This CDR3 spans 14 amino acids. CDR1 and CDR2 (germline): SGHVS, FQNEAQ. CDR3 protein: CASSFPTGMDTQYF. CDR3 coding DNA: TGTGCCAGCAGCTTTCCGACCGGGATGGATACGCAGTATTTT.

The chain carries TRBV6-5 and TRBJ2-2; D uncertain. Germline CDR1 is MNHEY and CDR2 is SVGAGI. Deletions cut 5 bases from V and 7 bases from J, with 17 bases between. The CDR3 sequence is 15 residues long. The CDR3 protein is CASSVTIGRGGELFF. For the CDR3, the DNA is TGTGCCAGCAGTGTCACGATAGGGCGAGGCGGGGAGCTGTTTTTT.